The 7 T cell receptor beta chains given below trace back to one sample, sequenced in a study of blood T cells in healthy people across ages. It was with a sample-barcoded 5' primer and a J-beta primer mix that a second PCR of about 6 to 12 cycles was run. TCRdb analysed the 5' RACE reads with MiXCR anew, one entry per CDR3 protein. The table lists some 700,000 distinct CDR3 sequences, about 20% of them singletons. The specimen was blood. These receptors all come from a man in his sixties or seventies in good health.

This clonotype has ten or more counts. The chain carries TRBV29-1 and TRBJ2-5; D gene ambiguous. The CDR3 totals 11 residues. Trimming removed 5 bases at V and 0 bases at J, with 4 bases between. Germline V gene lookup returns CDR1 SQVTM and CDR2 ANQGSEA. The CDR3 DNA follows: TGCAGCGTTAGGTACCAAGAGACCCAGTACTTC. This gives the protein CSVRYQETQYF.

The chain employs TRBV19 and TRBJ1-1; D gene uncertain. V was pared by 4 bases and J by 1 base, with 22 bases between. Per germline, CDR1 LNHDA and CDR2 SQIVND (reference sequence). This CDR3 is 18 amino acids long. In DNA form, the CDR3 reads TGTGCCAGTAGTAGGTTGGAAATTAAGAGAACAAAGAACACTGAAGCTTTCTTT. It specifies CASSRLEIKRTKNTEAFF.

V and J are TRBV6-6 and TRBJ1-5; D is ambiguous. Germline loops: CDR1 MNHNY, CDR2 SVGAGI (reference sequence). The CDR3 is made up of 16 amino acids. V lost 1 base and J 1 base, leaving 11 bases between the germline ends. CDR3 region: CASSYFGVVSNQPQHF. The CDR3 bases are TGTGCCAGCAGTTACTTCGGGGTAGTGAGCAATCAGCCCCAGCATTTT.

The genes are TRBV7-7 and TRBJ2-3; D is unclear. Between the trimmed V and J ends, which lost 4 bases and 5 bases, there was a span of 10 bases. CDR1 SSHAT and CDR2 FNYEAQ come from the germline V gene (reference sequence). The CDR3 runs to 13 residues. DNA for the CDR3: TGTGCCAGCAGCTCGGGCATGGGAGATACGCAGTATTTT. This encodes CASSSGMGDTQYF.

To note about this clonotype: An end of the junction differs from the germline gene, which may be a read error. The chain is built from TRBV7-2 and TRBJ2-3; D is possibly TRBD1 or TRBD2 (5 bases each). The germline CDR1 and CDR2 sequences are SGHTA and FQGNSA. The CDR3 has 15 residues. The CDR3 region has the DNA TGTGCCAGCAGCTTACAGCCGCCTGGGGGAGATACGCAGTGTTTT. This sequence encodes CASSLQPPGGDTQCF.

This clonotype was picked up a small number of times. The chain employs TRBV6-1 and TRBJ2-7; 11 nucleotides align to TRBD1. After removal of 0 bases from V and 6 bases from J, the junction contained 4 bases not matched to a gene. This CDR3 contains 15 residues. CDR1 and CDR2 (germline): MNHNS, SASEGT. CDR3 nucleotides: TGTGCCAGCAGTGAAGCCGGGACAGGGGGGTTCGAGCAGTACTTC. Its protein is CASSEAGTGGFEQYF.

In its sample, this clonotype was seen a few times. One end of the junction fails to match germline, which may point to a read error. The rearrangement uses TRBV4-1 and TRBJ1-4; weak D call: TRBD1 (5 bases). Germline lookup yields CDR1 MGHRA and CDR2 YSYEKL. CDR3 size: 15 residues. As DNA, the CDR3 is TGCGCCGGCAGCCGTGGCGAGGGGCCGGATGAAAAACTGTTTTTT. Its protein is CAGSRGEGPDEKLFF.